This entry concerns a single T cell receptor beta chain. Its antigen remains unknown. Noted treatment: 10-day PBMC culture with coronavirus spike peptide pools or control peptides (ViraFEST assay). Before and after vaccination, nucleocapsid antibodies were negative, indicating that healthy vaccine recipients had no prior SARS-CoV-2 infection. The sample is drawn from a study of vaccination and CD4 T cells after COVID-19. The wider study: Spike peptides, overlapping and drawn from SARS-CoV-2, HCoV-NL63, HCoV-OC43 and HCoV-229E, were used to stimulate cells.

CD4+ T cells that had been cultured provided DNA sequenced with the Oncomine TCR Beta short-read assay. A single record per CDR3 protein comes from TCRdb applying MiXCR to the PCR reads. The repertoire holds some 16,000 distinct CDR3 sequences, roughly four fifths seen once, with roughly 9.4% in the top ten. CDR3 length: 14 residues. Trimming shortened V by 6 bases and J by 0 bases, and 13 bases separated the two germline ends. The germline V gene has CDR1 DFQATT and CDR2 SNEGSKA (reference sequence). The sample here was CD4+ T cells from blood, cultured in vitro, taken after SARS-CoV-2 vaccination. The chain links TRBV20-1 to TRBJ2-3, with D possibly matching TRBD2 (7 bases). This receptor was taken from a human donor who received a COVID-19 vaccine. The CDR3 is CSAAAGASTDTQYF. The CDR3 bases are TGCAGTGCCGCGGCGGGGGCTAGCACAGATACGCAGTATTTT.